This TCR beta chain was retrieved from a study of T cell changes during pregnancy in multiple sclerosis. A word on this clone: A read error may account for a junction end that differs from germline.

TCRdb's table, derived via immunoSEQ multiplex PCR, lists solely in-frame clones and lacks some. The profile covers nearly 110,000 clones, with 85% to 95% appearing a single time and roughly 1.5% taken by the ten largest. The CDR3 runs 9 residues. Germline-derived CDR1 and CDR2 are SQVTM and ANQGSEA. The sequencing here drew on peripheral blood, taken after pregnancy. The sequence derives from a female donor with multiple sclerosis, enrolled in a pregnancy study. The chain has TRBV29-1 and TRBJ2-7, with D possibly matching TRBD2 (5 bases). The CDR3 DNA reads as TGCAGCGCCCAGACGGGGAGTCACTTC. This codes for CSAQTGSHF.